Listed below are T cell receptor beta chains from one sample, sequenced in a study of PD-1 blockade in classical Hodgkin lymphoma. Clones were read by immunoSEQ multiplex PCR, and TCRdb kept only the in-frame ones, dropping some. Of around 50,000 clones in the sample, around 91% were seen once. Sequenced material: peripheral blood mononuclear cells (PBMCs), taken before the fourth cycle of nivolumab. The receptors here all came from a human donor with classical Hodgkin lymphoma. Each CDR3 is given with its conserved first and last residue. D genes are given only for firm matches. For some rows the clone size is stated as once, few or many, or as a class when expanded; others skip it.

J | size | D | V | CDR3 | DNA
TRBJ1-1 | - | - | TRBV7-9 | CASSFWGGQNTEAFF | TGTGCCAGCAGCTTTTGGGGGGGCCAGAACACTGAAGCTTTCTTT
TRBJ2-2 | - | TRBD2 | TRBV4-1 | CASSQTLAGGRNTGELFF | TGCGCCAGCAGCCAGACTCTAGCGGGAGGTCGTAACACCGGGGAGCTGTTTTTT
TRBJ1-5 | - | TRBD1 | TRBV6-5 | CASSLTTGLIQPQHF | TGTGCCAGCAGTCTTACGACAGGGCTAATACAGCCCCAGCATTTT
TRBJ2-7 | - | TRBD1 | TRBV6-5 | CASSTTGVWTYEQYF | TGTGCCAGCAGTACCACAGGGGTATGGACCTACGAGCAGTACTTC
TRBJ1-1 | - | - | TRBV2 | CASRWGGYEAFF | TGTGCCAGCCGTTGGGGGGGTTATGAAGCTTTCTTT
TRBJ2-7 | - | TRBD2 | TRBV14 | CASLLAGALNEQYF | TGTGCCAGCCTGCTAGCGGGAGCCTTGAACGAGCAGTACTTC
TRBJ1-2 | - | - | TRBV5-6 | CASSFTANYGYTF | TGTGCCAGCAGCTTTACCGCAAATTATGGCTACACCTTC
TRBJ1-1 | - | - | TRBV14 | CASSQGQVQNTEAFF | TGTGCCAGCAGCCAAGGACAGGTCCAGAACACTGAAGCTTTCTTT
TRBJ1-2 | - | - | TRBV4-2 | CASSQNGQTNYGYTF | TGTGCCAGCAGCCAGAACGGACAGACCAACTATGGCTACACCTTC
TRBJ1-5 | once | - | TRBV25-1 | CASSGTNQPQHF | TGTGCCAGCAGTGGTACTAATCAGCCCCAGCATTTT
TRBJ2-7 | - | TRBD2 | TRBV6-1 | CASSELASGSLEQYF | TGTGCCAGCAGTGAATTGGCTAGCGGCTCCCTCGAGCAGTACTTC
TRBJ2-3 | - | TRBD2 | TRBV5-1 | CASSFSGLAGGTDTQYF | TGCGCCAGCAGCTTCTCGGGACTAGCGGGAGGCACAGATACGCAGTATTTT
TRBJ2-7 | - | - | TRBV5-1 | CASSLTGSPSYEQYF | TGCGCCAGCAGCTTGACCGGGAGTCCGTCCTACGAGCAGTACTTC
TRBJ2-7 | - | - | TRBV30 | CAWSPRDISYEQYF | TGTGCCTGGAGCCCCCGGGACATCTCCTACGAGCAGTACTTC
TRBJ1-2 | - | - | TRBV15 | CATSSTLRGYTF | TGTGCCACCAGCTCCACTTTGAGGGGCTACACCTTC
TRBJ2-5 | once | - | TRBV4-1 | CASSQGRKETQYF | TGCGCCAGCAGCCAAGGACGGAAAGAGACCCAGTACTTC
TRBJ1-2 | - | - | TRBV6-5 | CASSYGLQGFGYTF | TGTGCCAGCAGTTACGGGCTACAGGGTTTTGGCTACACCTTC
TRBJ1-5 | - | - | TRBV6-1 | CASSETRNQPQHF | TGTGCCAGCAGTGAAACTAGAAATCAGCCCCAGCATTTT
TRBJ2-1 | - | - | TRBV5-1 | CASSLGSGTLTDEQFF | TGCGCCAGCAGCTTGGGATCCGGGACCCTAACCGATGAGCAGTTCTTC
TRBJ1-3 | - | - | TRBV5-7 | CASSLGLISGNTIYF | TGTGCCAGCAGCTTGGGACTGATCTCTGGAAACACCATATATTTT
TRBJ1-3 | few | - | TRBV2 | CASSEDRSSGNTIYF | TGTGCCAGCAGTGAAGACAGGAGCTCTGGAAACACCATATATTTT
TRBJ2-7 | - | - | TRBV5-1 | CASSLDRNPYEQYF | TGCGCCAGCAGCTTGGACAGGAATCCCTACGAGCAGTACTTC
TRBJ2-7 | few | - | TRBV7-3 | CASHPGDRPYEQYF | TGTGCCTCCCACCCGGGAGACCGCCCCTACGAGCAGTACTTC
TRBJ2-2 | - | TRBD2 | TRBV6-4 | CASGVSGSVGELFF | TGTGCCAGCGGTGTTAGCGGGAGCGTCGGGGAGCTGTTTTTT
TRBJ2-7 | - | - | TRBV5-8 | CASSLDRGNYEQYF | TGTGCCAGCAGCCTGGACAGAGGGAACTACGAGCAGTACTTC
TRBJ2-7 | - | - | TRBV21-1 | CASSKSAGTSYEQYF | TGTGCCAGCAGCAAGTCGGCGGGAACCTCCTACGAGCAGTACTTC
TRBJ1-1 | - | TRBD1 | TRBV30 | CAYSGQMNTEAFF | TGTGCCTACTCGGGACAGATGAACACTGAAGCTTTCTTT
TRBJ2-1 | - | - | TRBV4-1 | CASGGYMYNEQFF | TGCGCCAGCGGAGGGTATATGTACAATGAGCAGTTCTTC
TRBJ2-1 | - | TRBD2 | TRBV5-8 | CASRTSGTSYNEQFF | TGTGCCAGCAGGACTAGCGGCACCTCCTACAATGAGCAGTTCTTC
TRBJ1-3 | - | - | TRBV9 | CASSVSRGGNTIYF | TGTGCCAGCAGCGTCTCTAGGGGTGGAAACACCATATATTTT
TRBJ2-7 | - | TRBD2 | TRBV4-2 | CASSQVSLAGAYEQYF | TGTGCCAGCAGCCAAGTCTCACTAGCGGGGGCCTACGAGCAGTACTTC
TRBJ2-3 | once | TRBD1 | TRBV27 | CASSLSGTVFTDTQYF | TGTGCCAGCAGTTTATCGGGGACAGTCTTCACAGATACGCAGTATTTT
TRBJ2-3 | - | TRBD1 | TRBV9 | CASSAFLRGLADTQYF | TGTGCCAGCAGCGCTTTTTTAAGGGGGCTGGCAGATACGCAGTATTTT
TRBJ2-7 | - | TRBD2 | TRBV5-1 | CASSFSSGLAGRPGEQYF | TGCGCCAGCAGCTTCTCCTCGGGACTAGCGGGCCGCCCGGGCGAGCAGTACTTC
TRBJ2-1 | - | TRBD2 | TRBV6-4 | CASSVASGTNEQFF | TGTGCCAGCAGTGTGGCTAGCGGGACAAATGAGCAGTTCTTC
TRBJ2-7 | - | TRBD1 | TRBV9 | CASSPTGGHYEQYF | TGTGCCAGCAGCCCTACAGGGGGCCATTACGAGCAGTACTTC
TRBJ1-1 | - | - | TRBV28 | CASSYPPPGVGTEAFF | TGTGCCAGCAGTTACCCTCCCCCTGGGGTAGGGACTGAAGCTTTCTTT
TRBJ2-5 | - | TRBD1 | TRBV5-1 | CASSLLTGGRETQYF | TGCGCCAGCAGCTTGCTGACAGGGGGCCGGGAGACCCAGTACTTC
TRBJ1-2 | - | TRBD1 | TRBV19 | CASSMVNRGYGYTF | TGTGCCAGTAGTATGGTGAACAGGGGCTATGGCTACACCTTC
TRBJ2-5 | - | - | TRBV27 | CASSLWGDTEETQYF | TGTGCCAGCAGTTTATGGGGGGACACTGAAGAGACCCAGTACTTC
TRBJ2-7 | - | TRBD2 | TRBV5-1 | CASSSGLAGGPYEQYF | TGCGCCAGCAGCTCGGGACTAGCGGGAGGGCCTTACGAGCAGTACTTC
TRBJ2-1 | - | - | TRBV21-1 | CASSKCRYRDWYNEQFF | TGTGCCAGCAGCAAATGTCGGTACCGGGACTGGTACAATGAGCAGTTCTTC